These 9 T cell receptor beta chains were all obtained from the same sample, sequenced in a study of molecular identifiers for immune sequencing clone quantification. TCRdb called the PCR reads again in MiXCR, with one record for every CDR3 protein. The sample shows approximately 500,000 distinct CDR3 sequences, about 22% of them seen only once. The specimen was naive CD8+ T cells from blood, with Jurkat cell RNA spiked in. Noted subset: FACS-sorted CD8+CD4-CCR7+CD45RA+ naive T cells. These receptors came from a human donor in good health. Some libraries in this study had Jurkat cell RNA spiked in.

This clonotype was found a few times. This sequence joins TRBV2 and TRBJ2-5; 11 bases match TRBD2. V lost 6 bases and J lost 5; bases outside the gene matches: 17. Germline CDR1 and CDR2: SNHLY and FYNNEI. CDR3 length: 18 amino acids. In DNA form, the CDR3 reads TGTGCCAGCAGCGAGAATCTACTAGCGGGGGCCGGGTCGGAGACCCAGTACTTC. Encoded protein: CASSENLLAGAGSETQYF. The variable domain in full, completed from reference TRBV2 and TRBJ2-5, reads EPEVTQTPSHQVTQMGQEVILRCVPISNHLYFYWYRQILGQKVEFLVSFYNNEISEKSEIFDDQFSVERPDGSNFTLKIRSTKLEDSAMYFCASSENLLAGAGSETQYFGPGTRLLVL.

Of note for this clonotype: One end of the junction fails to match germline, which may point to a read error. This chain joins TRBV27 and TRBJ2-1, with no clear D. Germline-derived CDR1 and CDR2 are MNHEY and SMNVEV (reference sequence). The CDR3 is 13 residues long. Here the CDR3 DNA reads TGTGCCAGCAGTTTTCAAGCGTCGGATGAGCAGTTATTC. Its translation is CASSFQASDEQLF.

This clonotype was seen at least ten times. The J gene is TRBJ2-7, the V gene TRBV5-1, with 7 bases identical to TRBD1. The CDR3 consists of 13 residues. In germline, CDR1 is SGHRS, CDR2 YFSETQ. V lost 4 bases, J lost 3 bases, and 4 bases stayed unmatched. For the CDR3, the DNA is TGCGCCAGCAGCACGGGACAGAACTACGAGCAGTACTTC. Its translation is CASSTGQNYEQYF.

This clonotype was recorded many times. This chain links TRBV20-1 with TRBJ2-7; 7 bases align to TRBD2. CDR1 DFQATT and CDR2 SNEGSKA come from the germline V gene (reference sequence). The CDR3 consists of 12 residues. V was clipped by 6 bases and J by 0 bases; unmatched bases: 2. The CDR3, as DNA: TGCAGTGCAGGGGACTACTCCTACGAGCAGTACTTC. Its protein is CSAGDYSYEQYF.

This clonotype was detected a few times. The genes are TRBV25-1 and TRBJ1-1, with a possible D match to TRBD1 (5 bases). Germline V gene sequence: CDR1 MGHDK, CDR2 SYGVNS. This CDR3 region has 14 residues. V lost 8 bases and J lost 1, with 14 bases in between. The CDR3 loop reads CASLRTGPNTEAFF. The DNA of the CDR3 is TGTGCCAGCTTACGCACAGGTCCGAACACTGAAGCTTTCTTT.

Turning to this clonotype: Being one base from a much bigger clone, this may be a read error. This chain links TRBV20-1 with TRBJ2-7; 10 bases are shared with TRBD2. The length of the CDR3 is 15 residues. Germline assignment: CDR1 DFQATT and CDR2 SNEGSKA (reference sequence). With 1 base clipped from V and 0 bases from J, the junction kept 3 bases outside the gene matches. In nucleotides, the CDR3 is TGCAGTGCTAGAGCAACTAGCGGGGCCTCCTACGAGCAGTACTTC. As protein: CSARATSGASYEQYF.

Points on this clonotype: A much larger clone sits a single nucleotide away, making a read error possible. The V gene is TRBV9, the J gene TRBJ2-5; TRBD1 matches at 10 bases. The CDR3 is 15 amino acids. Germline values: CDR1 SGDLS, CDR2 YYNGEE. The CDR3 bases are TGTGCCAACAGCGAGACAGGGGGCGGGCAAGAGACCCAGTACTTC. It is translated as CANSETGGGQETQYF.

This clonotype was counted only a few times. The V call is TRBV7-3, the J call TRBJ2-1, with D possibly TRBD2 on 5 matching bases. Deletions cut 1 base from V and 5 bases from J, with 12 bases between. The germline V gene encodes CDR1 SGHTA and CDR2 FQGTGA. The CDR3 has 15 residues. The CDR3 sequence is CASSLIGGGHNEQFF. The DNA for the CDR3 is TGTGCCAGCAGCTTAATTGGCGGAGGCCACAATGAGCAGTTCTTC.

Ten or more counts support this clonotype. This chain links TRBV7-8 with TRBJ2-3, with 7 bases aligning to TRBD1. V dropped 5 bases and J dropped 0; count of bases not matched to a gene: 5. This CDR3 has 15 amino acids. The germline V gene encodes CDR1 SGHVS and CDR2 FQNEAQ. The DNA for the CDR3 is TGTGCCAGCAGCACCTACAGGGGCAGCACAGATACGCAGTATTTT. This sequence encodes CASSTYRGSTDTQYF. Based on the CDR3 plus reference TRBV7-8 and TRBJ2-3, the full variable domain is GAGVSQSPRYKVAKRGQDVALRCDPISGHVSLFWYQQALGQGPEFLTYFQNEAQLDKSGLPSDRFFAERPEGSVSTLKIQRTQQEDSAVYLCASSTYRGSTDTQYFGPGTRLTVL.